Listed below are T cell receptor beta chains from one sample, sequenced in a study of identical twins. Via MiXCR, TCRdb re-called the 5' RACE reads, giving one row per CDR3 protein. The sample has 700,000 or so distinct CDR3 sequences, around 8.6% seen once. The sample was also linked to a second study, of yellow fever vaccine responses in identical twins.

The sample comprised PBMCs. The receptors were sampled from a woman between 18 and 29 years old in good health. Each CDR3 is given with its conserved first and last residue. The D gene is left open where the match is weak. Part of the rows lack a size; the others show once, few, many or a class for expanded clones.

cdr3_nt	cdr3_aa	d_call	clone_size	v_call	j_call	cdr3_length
TGTGCCAGCAGCTGGGACATCCCGGGCGAGACCCAGTACTTC	CASSWDIPGETQYF	.	few	TRBV28	TRBJ2-5	14
TGTGCCTGGAGTAAAGGTAGCGGGGTGAATGAGCAGTTCTTC	CAWSKGSGVNEQFF	TRBD2	.	TRBV30	TRBJ2-1	14
TGTGCCAGCAGCCCCGTCCCGAGCACAGATACGCAGTATTTT	CASSPVPSTDTQYF	.	many	TRBV5-4	TRBJ2-3	14
TGTGCCAGCAGGCACAGTGGCGGGAGCTCCTACGAGCAGTACTTC	CASRHSGGSSYEQYF	TRBD2	few	TRBV28	TRBJ2-7	15
TGCGCCAGCAGCTCCCCCCTTGGGCGGGCCACAGATACGCAGTATTTT	CASSSPLGRATDTQYF	.	.	TRBV5-1	TRBJ2-3	16
TGTGCCAGCAGCCCCTCGGGACTAGGTAACAATGAGCAGTTCTTC	CASSPSGLGNNEQFF	TRBD2	many	TRBV3-1	TRBJ2-1	15
TGCAGTGCTATGCCTAGCGGGGGGCCGATTGATACGCAGTATTTT	CSAMPSGGPIDTQYF	TRBD2	few	TRBV20-1	TRBJ2-3	15
TGTGCCAGCAGCTTAGGGACCCCAGGATGGGAGACCCAGTACTTC	CASSLGTPGWETQYF	.	few	TRBV7-2	TRBJ2-5	15
TGTGCCAGCAGTGAAGTCGGACACCCGTCGTCCCGGCCGGGGTACACTGAAGCTTTCTTT	CASSEVGHPSSRPGYTEAFF	.	few	TRBV25-1	TRBJ1-1	20
TGTGCCAGCAGCTTAGATGACCGGCGGAGCGCCTTAACTTTT	CASSLDDRRSALTF	.	few	TRBV11-2	TRBJ2-3	14
TGTGCCAGCAGCTCCAAGCGGGAGGCCCTAACAGATACGCAGTATTTT	CASSSKREALTDTQYF	TRBD2	many	TRBV7-6	TRBJ2-3	16
TGTGCCACCAGCCAACGGCTCGCTAGGACAGATACGCAGTATTTT	CATSQRLARTDTQYF	.	.	TRBV3-1	TRBJ2-3	15
TGTGCCAGCAGGCCTGCTTGGTCCCGAAACACTGAAGCTTTCTTT	CASRPAWSRNTEAFF	.	.	TRBV6-1	TRBJ1-1	15
TGTGCCAGCAGCTTGCCTCCGGGACAGGGGGCAAATTACTACGAGCAGTACTTC	CASSLPPGQGANYYEQYF	TRBD1	.	TRBV5-6	TRBJ2-7	18
TGCAGTGCTAGAGGCCCTCGCAGGCCGAGGGCCTACGAGCAGTACTTC	CSARGPRRPRAYEQYF	.	few	TRBV20-1	TRBJ2-7	16
TGTGCCAGCAGGTCCGGGAGACCCCAAGAGACCCAGTACTTC	CASRSGRPQETQYF	.	.	TRBV7-9	TRBJ2-5	14
TGCGCCAGCAGTCATACACAGGGGTTATCTGGGGCCAACGTCCTGACTTTC	CASSHTQGLSGANVLTF	TRBD1	few	TRBV4-1	TRBJ2-6	17
TGCGCCAGCAGCCAAGTCGGGTCTTCCGATACGCAGTATTTT	CASSQVGSSDTQYF	.	many	TRBV4-1	TRBJ2-3	14
TGTGCCAGCAGCTTATCGCGGACAGTTTGGGATTCACCCCTCCACTTT	CASSLSRTVWDSPLHF	.	.	TRBV11-2	TRBJ1-6	16
TGTGCCTCGATCGGACAGGAATTGGACGAGCAGTACTTC	CASIGQELDEQYF	TRBD1	.	TRBV5-5	TRBJ2-7	13
TGTGCCAGCAGTTTATGGCAGACTACCACCTACGAGCAGTACTTC	CASSLWQTTTYEQYF	.	many	TRBV6-5	TRBJ2-7	15
TGCGCCAGCAGCCCTGGACAGGGGGCTGGCACAGATACGCAGTATTTT	CASSPGQGAGTDTQYF	TRBD1	few	TRBV5-1	TRBJ2-3	16
TGCGCCAGCAGCCAAGATTTCGGGGGGCAGGGGGAGACCCAGTACTTC	CASSQDFGGQGETQYF	.	.	TRBV4-3	TRBJ2-5	16
TGCAGTGCAACCCAGGGGGCGGGGGGATCCTACGAGCAGTACTTC	CSATQGAGGSYEQYF	.	many	TRBV20-1	TRBJ2-7	15
TGTGCCAGCAGCTTAGTTACAGCATTTACTGAAGCTTTCTTT	CASSLVTAFTEAFF	.	.	TRBV7-9	TRBJ1-1	14
TGTGCCAGCTCACCACGATCCATCGGAGATACGCAGTATTTT	CASSPRSIGDTQYF	.	.	TRBV18	TRBJ2-3	14
TGTGCCAGCAGCCCCTTTCCCGGGGACAATGAGCAGTTCTTC	CASSPFPGDNEQFF	.	.	TRBV3-1	TRBJ2-1	14
TGTGCCAGCAGTGGGAAGAACACTGAAGCTTTCTTT	CASSGKNTEAFF	.	many	TRBV25-1	TRBJ1-1	12
TGTGCCACTAGCCGGCGGGGCATGAAATACAATGAGCAGTTCTTC	CATSRRGMKYNEQFF	.	many	TRBV24-1	TRBJ2-1	15
TGTGCCAGCAGTTACCTCGGGAGGGGTGACACCGGGGAGCTGTTTTTT	CASSYLGRGDTGELFF	TRBD2	.	TRBV6-5	TRBJ2-2	16
TGTGCCAGCAGAACGACCCCCGGGGAGCTGTTTTTT	CASRTTPGELFF	.	few	TRBV6-2/TRBV6-3	TRBJ2-2	12
TGTGCCAGCAGCCTCCGGGACAGGGTTCATCCGACCCAGTACTTC	CASSLRDRVHPTQYF	TRBD1	few	TRBV5-6	TRBJ2-5	15
TGTGCCAGCAGTTTTCTTGGGGCTGAGCAGTACTTC	CASSFLGAEQYF	.	few	TRBV27	TRBJ2-7	12
TGTGCCAGCAGCCGGACCCTCGAGGGCACCGGGGAGCTGTTTTTT	CASSRTLEGTGELFF	.	many	TRBV4-2	TRBJ2-2	15
TGTGCCAGCAGCTTAACGGCCCGAGGGGGCACTGAAGCTTTCTTT	CASSLTARGGTEAFF	.	.	TRBV7-2	TRBJ1-1	15
TGTGCCAGCAGCTCCACTCGGAAGGCGGGGGGAGATTCGAACACCGGGGAGCTGTTTTTT	CASSSTRKAGGDSNTGELFF	TRBD2	few	TRBV7-3	TRBJ2-2	20
TGTGCCAGCAGACCGGCCAACTCCTACGAGCAGTACTTC	CASRPANSYEQYF	.	few	TRBV6-1	TRBJ2-7	13
TGCGCCAGCAGCGGATCCGGGAAGAGCTATGGCTACACCTTC	CASSGSGKSYGYTF	.	many	TRBV5-1	TRBJ1-2	14
TGCGCCAGCAGCTTGGAGGTGACAGGGGGCACTGAAGCTTTCTTT	CASSLEVTGGTEAFF	TRBD1	.	TRBV5-1	TRBJ1-1	15
TGTGCCAGCGGGGGACAGCAAGAGACCCAGTACTTC	CASGGQQETQYF	TRBD1	.	TRBV7-9	TRBJ2-5	12
TGCAGCGTTGAAGAACGGACTAGCGGGAGGATCTCCTACAATGAGCAGTTCTTC	CSVEERTSGRISYNEQFF	TRBD2	many	TRBV29-1	TRBJ2-1	18
TGTGCCAGCAGTTTAATTGCCGGGGACAGGAATAATTCACCCCTCCACTTT	CASSLIAGDRNNSPLHF	TRBD1	.	TRBV28	TRBJ1-6	17
TGTGCCAGCTCACCAGGGACAGGGTTAGTATACGAGCAGTACTTC	CASSPGTGLVYEQYF	TRBD1	.	TRBV18	TRBJ2-7	15
TGTGCCAGCAGCTCACAGGGTTTGTCGGATACGCAGTATTTT	CASSSQGLSDTQYF	.	.	TRBV7-2	TRBJ2-3	14
TGCAGCGCCCTGGGGGGAGACACGTTCCAAGAGACCCAGTACTTC	CSALGGDTFQETQYF	.	many	TRBV29-1	TRBJ2-5	15
TGCGCCAGCAGCCCTAATCAGATCTCCTACGAGCAGTACTTC	CASSPNQISYEQYF	.	many	TRBV5-1	TRBJ2-7	14
TGTGCCATCAGCGATGACACTATTAGCAATCAGCCCCAGCATTTT	CAISDDTISNQPQHF	.	.	TRBV10-3	TRBJ1-5	15
TGTGCCAGCAGCTTCGGGCCCCGGGCCGGGGCCAACGTCCTGACTTTC	CASSFGPRAGANVLTF	.	.	TRBV3-1	TRBJ2-6	16
TGCGCCAGCAGTCGGACAGTCGGCACAGATACGCAGTATTTT	CASSRTVGTDTQYF	.	.	TRBV10-1	TRBJ2-3	14
TGTGCCAGCAGCTTCACTAGCGGCAATGAGCAGTTCTTC	CASSFTSGNEQFF	TRBD2	few	TRBV5-6	TRBJ2-1	13
TGTGCCACCAGCAGCCTATATCGAGCCCATCCCATTTACAATGAGCAGTTCTTC	CATSSLYRAHPIYNEQFF	.	many	TRBV15	TRBJ2-1	18
TGTGCCAGCAGCTGGATGGGAAGGGAGGGTGAGCAGTTCTTC	CASSWMGREGEQFF	TRBD2	.	TRBV2	TRBJ2-1	14
TGTGCCATCACAGTCAGGGCGGGGACTGAAGCTTTCTTT	CAITVRAGTEAFF	.	.	TRBV10-3	TRBJ1-1	13
TGCAGCGTTGAAGATGGATGGGCGGGGGGGACCTACGAGCAGTACTTC	CSVEDGWAGGTYEQYF	TRBD2	.	TRBV29-1	TRBJ2-7	16